This T cell receptor (beta chain) was identified in a study of T-cell memory formation after mild COVID-19. General study points: Clones that contracted from day 15 to 85 were balanced CD4/CD8, while later expanders leaned CD4+.

As regards this clonotype: Its target is not known.

cDNA libraries for TCR alpha and TCR beta, carrying sample barcodes and UMIs, came from 5'RACE with constant-segment primers. TCRdb independently ran MiXCR on the 5' RACE reads; one entry per CDR3 protein. Altogether around 200,000 distinct CDR3 sequences are present, 20% to 25% being singletons, with the ten largest covering approximately 22%. V shed 4 bases and J 2 bases; nucleotides not matched to a gene: 10. Germline values: CDR1 SGDLS, CDR2 YYNGEE. The CDR3 covers 16 residues. This sequence originates from an adult woman who had mild COVID-19 (a few samples of this study predate the infection). Cell type and time point are not known. The sample was PBMCs or a T cell subset sorted from them (not recorded which). This chain joins TRBV9 and TRBJ2-3, with 7 nucleotides matching TRBD2. CDR3 sequence (DNA): TGTGCCAGCAGCCCGGGGGGATGGGGCTTCACAGATACGCAGTATTTT. Translating gives CASSPGGWGFTDTQYF.